The clone carrying this TCR beta chain showed up just a few times. Its antigen is not identified. The iRepertoire nested amplicon-rescue multiplex PCR amplified TCR alpha and beta CDR3s from RNA. MiXCR was run by TCRdb on the multiplex PCR reads, yielding one entry per CDR3 protein. The repertoire holds roughly 350,000 distinct CDR3 sequences, with around 38% as singletons. The CDR3 spans 14 residues. Germline V gene lookup returns CDR1 MRHNA and CDR2 SNTAGT. V lost 2 bases and J lost 0, with 6 bases in between. The data derive from a study of glioma-infiltrating T cells. The overall study: Glioblastomas were WHO grade IV, sampled at first diagnosis; low-grade were grade II. Study findings and constraints: Tissue and blood shared very few CDR3 sequences. Above-expected tissue-blood divergence occurred in all gliomas, most in low-grade ones.

This receptor was identified in a human donor with low-grade glioma or glioblastoma, undergoing nonglioma brain surgery, or in good health (not recorded which). The chain joins TRBV6-4 to TRBJ2-3; D uncertain. Sequencing was performed on glioma tissue, nonneoplastic brain tissue, or PBMCs (not recorded which). The CDR3 sequence: CASSDRASTDTQYF. The CDR3 DNA follows: TGTGCCAGCAGTGACAGGGCGAGCACAGATACGCAGTATTTT.